The 23 T cell receptor beta chains below come from one sample, sequenced in a study of cytomegalovirus exposure and HLA in healthy donors. It was with 60 Vbeta and 13 Jbeta primers that the PCR ran. Some clones are missing from TCRdb's copy, which holds only in-frame ones; the method was immunoSEQ multiplex PCR. The sample has fewer than 200,000 clones, 80% to 85% seen once. The source material was PBMCs. These receptors all stem from a woman aged 18-29 years in good health and CMV-seronegative.

The rearrangement uses TRBV25-1 and TRBJ1-2; unclear D gene. Germline lookup yields CDR1 MGHDK and CDR2 SYGVNS. V gave up 3 bases and J gave up 2 bases, with 10 bases separating them. The CDR3 consists of 14 residues. CDR3 nucleotides: TGTGCCAGCAGTGATCCCGCCAGAAACTATGGCTACACCTTC. This sequence encodes CASSDPARNYGYTF.

This chain's CDR3 is CATSRVPGNQPQHF. The CDR3 DNA sequence: TGTGCCACCAGCAGAGTACCGGGGAATCAGCCCCAGCATTTT. The chain uses TRBV15 and TRBJ1-5; D call uncertain. This CDR3 is built from 14 residues. In germline, CDR1 is LNHNV, CDR2 YYDKDF (reference sequence). Between the trimmed V and J ends, which lost 1 base and 4 bases, there was a span of 8 bases.

J is TRBJ2-7 and V is TRBV18; the match to TRBD1 covers 10 bases. The trim removed 3 bases at V and 4 bases at J, leaving 6 bases unmatched. This CDR3 contains 15 residues. The V gene's germline CDR1 is KGHSH and CDR2 LQKENI. The CDR3 loop is CASSPQGQGHYEQYF. The CDR3 DNA reads as TGTGCCAGCTCACCCCAGGGACAGGGGCATTACGAGCAGTACTTC.

The genes are TRBV6-5 and TRBJ1-2, with TRBD1 matching over 8 bases. The CDR3 has 14 amino acids. Per germline, CDR1 MNHEY and CDR2 SVGAGI. Unmatched junction bases numbered 6, after V lost 5 bases and J lost 4 bases. CDR3 sequence reads: CASSPGQGGYGYTF. CDR3 coding DNA: TGTGCCAGCAGTCCTGGACAGGGTGGCTATGGCTACACCTTC.

This clone was counted a single time. At one end the junction does not follow the germline gene, possibly because of a read error. The chain carries TRBV13 and TRBJ2-3, with 10 nucleotides matching TRBD2. Germline V gene sequence: CDR1 PRHDT, CDR2 FYEKMQ (reference sequence). This CDR3 is built from 16 residues. CDR3 nucleotide sequence: TGTGCCGGCAGCCTAATAGCGGGAGGCGGCACAGATACGCAGTATTTT. Its translation: CAGSLIAGGGTDTQYF.

Details on this clone: A junction boundary mismatches the germline segment, possibly from a read error. Written as DNA, the CDR3 is TGCGTCAGCAGCCTCAGCAATAGCGGGAGGGATACGCAGTATTTT. It specifies CVSSLSNSGRDTQYF. This chain connects TRBV4-3 to TRBJ2-3; 10 bases fit TRBD2. CDR1 is LGHNA, CDR2 YSLEER, per germline. The CDR3 covers 15 residues.

The V call is TRBV13, the J call TRBJ1-1, with D possibly matching TRBD1 (5 bases). The V end lost 4 bases, the J end lost 10 bases, and 22 bases lay between the germline ends. This CDR3 contains 15 residues. CDR1 and CDR2 (germline): PRHDT, FYEKMQ (reference sequence). The CDR3 here is CASSYSRFGGWGAFF. CDR3 nucleotide sequence: TGTGCCAGCAGCTACTCCCGGTTCGGGGGATGGGGAGCTTTCTTT.

V gene TRBV29-1 combines with J gene TRBJ1-2, with D possibly being TRBD1 (6 bases). V lost 7 bases, J lost 8 bases, and 20 bases lay in between. The CDR3 covers 13 residues. In germline, CDR1 is SQVTM, CDR2 ANQGSEA. CDR3 sequence: CSAVTGISPGYTF. Written as DNA, the CDR3 is TGCAGCGCGGTGACAGGCATATCACCCGGCTACACCTTC.

V gene TRBV29-1 combines with J gene TRBJ2-3; D not resolved. V was pared by 7 bases and J by 4 bases, with 15 bases between. The CDR3 covers 13 residues. CDR1 is SQVTM, CDR2 ANQGSEA, per germline. The CDR3 protein is CSAETRLSDTQYF. The CDR3 bases are TGCAGCGCCGAGACACGATTATCAGATACGCAGTATTTT.

The V and J genes are TRBV28 and TRBJ1-1, with a possible D match to TRBD1 (6 bases). Trimming took off 2 bases at V and 5 bases at J, with 12 bases between the two ends. This CDR3 region has 14 residues. The germline CDR1 and CDR2 sequences are MDHEN and SYDVKM. CDR3: CASSLKTGGTEAFF. Written as DNA, the CDR3 is TGTGCCAGCAGTTTAAAGACAGGCGGAACTGAAGCTTTCTTT.

The rearrangement joins TRBV7-9 to TRBJ2-7; D might be TRBD2 (5 bases). Germline V gives CDR1 SEHNR, CDR2 FQNEAQ (reference sequence). This CDR3 spans 13 amino acids. V lost 5 bases and J 2 bases, leaving 10 bases between the germline ends. The CDR3 DNA is TGTGCCAGCAGCCCTCCGGAGGCCTACGAGCAGTACTTC. Translated: CASSPPEAYEQYF. Full variable domain (rest looked up from reference TRBV7-9 and TRBJ2-7): DTGVSQNPRHKITKRGQNVTFRCDPISEHNRLYWYRQTLGQGPEFLTYFQNEAQLEKSRLLSDRFSAERPKGSFSTLEIQRTEQGDSAMYLCASSPPEAYEQYFGPGTRLTVT.

The sample holds a few counts of this clone. This chain connects TRBV4-2 to TRBJ2-3, with 7 bases aligning to TRBD1. The ends lost 1 base at V and 2 bases at J; junction bases unmatched: 6. Germline CDR1 is LGHNA and CDR2 is YNFKEQ. The CDR3 is made up of 16 amino acids. The DNA of the CDR3 is TGTGCCAGCAGCCAAGCCAAAGGGACAGACACAGATACGCAGTATTTT. Translated: CASSQAKGTDTDTQYF.

The chain combines TRBV15 with TRBJ2-6; the D gene is possibly TRBD1 (6 bases). Germline CDR1 and CDR2: LNHNV and YYDKDF (reference sequence). V was shortened by 0 bases and J by 4 bases, with 16 bases between the two germline ends. The CDR3 spans 18 residues. The CDR3 DNA reads TGTGCCACCAGCAGAGATCATCAGGGGCGAAGCGGGGCCAACGTCCTGACTTTC. Translated, it gives CATSRDHQGRSGANVLTF.

The chain links TRBV11-3 to TRBJ2-5; TRBD1 matches at 10 bases. Germline V gene lookup returns CDR1 SGHNT and CDR2 YENEEA. This CDR3 has 15 amino acids. V gave up 4 bases and J gave up 4 bases; unmatched junction bases: 6. CDR3 sequence reads: CASSSTGTGVETQYF. CDR3 coding DNA: TGTGCCAGCAGCTCAACCGGGACAGGGGTAGAGACCCAGTACTTC.

Worth noting for this clone: The junction and the germline gene differ at one end; a read error may be behind it. The chain joins TRBV2 to TRBJ2-5; 9 bases map to TRBD1. CDR1 is SNHLY, CDR2 FYNNEI, per germline. CDR3 length equals 15 residues. The CDR3 is CAGSYVGTGQETQYF. CDR3 sequence (DNA): TGTGCCGGCAGTTATGTTGGGACAGGGCAAGAGACCCAGTACTTC. Full variable domain (missing parts from reference TRBV2 and TRBJ2-5): EPEVTQTPSHQVTQMGQEVILRCVPISNHLYFYWYRQILGQKVEFLVSFYNNEISEKSEIFDDQFSVERPDGSNFTLKIRSTKLEDSAMYFCAGSYVGTGQETQYFGPGTRLLVL.

This clone was counted a single time. V is TRBV5-1 and J is TRBJ2-3; maybe TRBD2 (6 bases). V was trimmed by 0 bases and J by 4 bases, leaving 9 bases between them. CDR3 size: 14 residues. Germline lookup yields CDR1 SGHRS and CDR2 YFSETQ. CDR3 sequence: CASSLGREADTQYF. Written as DNA, the CDR3 is TGCGCCAGCAGCTTGGGCAGGGAGGCAGATACGCAGTATTTT.

V usage is TRBV2 and J usage is TRBJ2-1, with 7 positions matching TRBD2. Unmatched junction bases numbered 5, after V lost 7 bases and J lost 2 bases. The CDR3 consists of 14 residues. Germline CDR1 and CDR2: SNHLY and FYNNEI. The CDR3 loop reads CASIGTTAYNEQFF. Here the CDR3 DNA reads TGTGCCAGCATCGGGACTACGGCCTACAATGAGCAGTTCTTC.

The CDR3 reads CASRGLAGGPGELFF. DNA for the CDR3: TGCGCCAGCAGGGGACTAGCGGGGGGACCCGGGGAGCTGTTTTTT. The J gene is TRBJ2-2, the V gene TRBV10-2; 15 bases map to TRBD2. V was clipped by 6 bases and J by 6 bases; unmatched bases: 2. Germline lookup yields CDR1 WSHSY and CDR2 SAAADI. CDR3 length: 15 amino acids.

V usage is TRBV19 and J usage is TRBJ2-1; 8 nucleotides line up with TRBD1. Looked up from germline, CDR1 is LNHDA and CDR2 is SQIVND (reference sequence). J gave up 3 bases and V 5 bases, and 6 bases lay outside the gene matches. CDR3 length equals 15 residues. DNA for the CDR3: TGTGCCAGTAGTCGAACCGGGACAGGCTACAATGAGCAGTTCTTC. Protein: CASSRTGTGYNEQFF. The full variable domain, in which reference TRBV19 and TRBJ2-1 provide the parts outside the CDR3, is DGGITQSPKYLFRKEGQNVTLSCEQNLNHDAMYWYRQDPGQGLRLIYYSQIVNDFQKGDIAEGYSVSREKKESFPLTVTSAQKNPTAFYLCASSRTGTGYNEQFFGPGTRLTVL.

This chain links TRBV28 with TRBJ1-5, with a weak D call TRBD1 (5 bases). Germline CDR1 MDHEN, CDR2 SYDVKM. The V and J ends lost 6 bases and 5 bases respectively, with 17 bases between them. This CDR3 has 15 amino acids. CDR3: CASRPVSDTHQPQHF. CDR3 nucleotides: TGTGCCAGCAGACCAGTTTCGGACACTCATCAGCCCCAGCATTTT.

To note about this clone: It is unclear where the CDR3 begins or ends on the DNA, so no DNA is shown, and the CDR3 is as TCRdb lists it. CDR3 protein: CASSSSTGGAFF. The chain is built from TRBV27 and TRBJ1-1; the DNA was not used to check the table's D call, TRBD1. The CDR3 numbers 12 amino acids, ends counted. Germline V gene sequence: CDR1 MNHEY, CDR2 SMNVEV (reference sequence).

V and J are TRBV7-9 and TRBJ2-7, with 8 bases matching TRBD1. Per germline, CDR1 SEHNR and CDR2 FQNEAQ (reference sequence). The CDR3 loop spans 14 amino acids. The trim removed 1 base at V and 6 bases at J, leaving 5 bases unmatched. The DNA of the CDR3 is TGTGCCAGCAGCTTAGGTACAGGGGGAGGCGAGCAGTACTTC. Amino acids: CASSLGTGGGEQYF.

The gene calls are TRBV7-7 and TRBJ2-3; D possibly corresponds to TRBD1 (6 bases). CDR1 is SSHAT and CDR2 is FNYEAQ in the germline V gene (reference sequence). The CDR3 has 17 residues. Trimming took 9 bases from V and 0 from J, leaving 22 bases between them. The CDR3 sequence is CARNQPPSDRSTDTQYF. The CDR3 region has the DNA TGTGCCAGGAATCAACCCCCCAGTGACAGGAGCACAGATACGCAGTATTTT.